This TCR beta chain was profiled in a study of regulatory and conventional T cells in RAG deficiency. Study-wide results and caveats: Shannon entropy fell and Simpson indices rose in RAG-deficient patients. Patient subsets had shorter CDR3s; Omenn Treg-Tconv overlap exceeded 80%. Treg unique TCR beta sequences were approximately 100-fold fewer in Omenn syndrome and CID/AS patients than controls.

The table came from immunoSEQ multiplex PCR; TCRdb's copy has only in-frame clones and leaves some out. The table has roughly 29,000 clones, around nine tenths seen once. Blood CD4+ CD25-high CD127-low regulatory T cells supplied the genomic DNA template. This clone was observed a single time. Its matching antigen is unknown. Germline lookup yields CDR1 WSHSY and CDR2 SAAADI. The V segment lost 5 bases and the J segment 6 bases; nucleotides outside the gene matches: 6. This CDR3 spans 15 amino acids. These data also featured in a second study, about regulatory T cells. That source adds: Primers: 52 TRBV forward and 13 TRBJ reverse. Regulatory T cells showed the strongest V-J pair restriction and V/J gene skewing among patient repertoires.

The sequence was obtained from a human donor in good health. The source material was Tregs sorted from blood. The rearrangement joins TRBV10-2 to TRBJ2-1; 11 nucleotides agree with TRBD2. CDR3 sequence reads: CASSLAGGLGNEQFF. CDR3 nucleotide sequence: TGCGCCAGCAGTCTAGCGGGGGGCCTCGGCAATGAGCAGTTCTTC.